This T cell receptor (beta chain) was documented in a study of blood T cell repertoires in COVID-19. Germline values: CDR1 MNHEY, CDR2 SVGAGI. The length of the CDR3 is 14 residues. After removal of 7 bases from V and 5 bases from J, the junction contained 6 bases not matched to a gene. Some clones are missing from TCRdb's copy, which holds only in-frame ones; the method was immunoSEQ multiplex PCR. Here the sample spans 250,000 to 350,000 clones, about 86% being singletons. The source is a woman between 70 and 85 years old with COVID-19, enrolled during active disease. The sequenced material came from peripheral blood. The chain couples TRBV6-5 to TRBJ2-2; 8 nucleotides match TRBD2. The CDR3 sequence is CASKRRGETGELFF. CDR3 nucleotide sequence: TGTGCCAGCAAAAGGCGGGGGGAGACCGGGGAGCTGTTTTTT.